This T cell receptor beta chain was recovered during a study of T cells in Graves' hyperthyroidism and ophthalmopathy. TCR beta CDR3 region amplification was performed from RNA transcripts. Researchers ran a first-round RT-PCR on the TCR CDR3 using the HTBI primer set. TCRdb re-called the multiplex PCR reads through MiXCR, storing one row per CDR3 protein. The data contain about 840,000 distinct CDR3 sequences, 38% of them seen just once; the ten biggest clones take up 7.5% to 9.5%. The sequencing input was blood. This receptor was taken from a man aged 18 to 30 with Graves' hyperthyroidism.

CDR3 amino acids: CAISESGRVGYEKLFF. The DNA for the CDR3 is TGTGCCATCAGTGAGTCTGGGAGGGTGGGGTATGAAAAACTGTTTTTT. The rearrangement uses TRBV10-3 and TRBJ1-4; D is ambiguous. Looked up from germline, CDR1 is ENHRY and CDR2 is SYGVKD. With 0 bases removed from V and 6 bases from J, the gap between germline ends came to 14 bases. The length of the CDR3 is 16 residues.